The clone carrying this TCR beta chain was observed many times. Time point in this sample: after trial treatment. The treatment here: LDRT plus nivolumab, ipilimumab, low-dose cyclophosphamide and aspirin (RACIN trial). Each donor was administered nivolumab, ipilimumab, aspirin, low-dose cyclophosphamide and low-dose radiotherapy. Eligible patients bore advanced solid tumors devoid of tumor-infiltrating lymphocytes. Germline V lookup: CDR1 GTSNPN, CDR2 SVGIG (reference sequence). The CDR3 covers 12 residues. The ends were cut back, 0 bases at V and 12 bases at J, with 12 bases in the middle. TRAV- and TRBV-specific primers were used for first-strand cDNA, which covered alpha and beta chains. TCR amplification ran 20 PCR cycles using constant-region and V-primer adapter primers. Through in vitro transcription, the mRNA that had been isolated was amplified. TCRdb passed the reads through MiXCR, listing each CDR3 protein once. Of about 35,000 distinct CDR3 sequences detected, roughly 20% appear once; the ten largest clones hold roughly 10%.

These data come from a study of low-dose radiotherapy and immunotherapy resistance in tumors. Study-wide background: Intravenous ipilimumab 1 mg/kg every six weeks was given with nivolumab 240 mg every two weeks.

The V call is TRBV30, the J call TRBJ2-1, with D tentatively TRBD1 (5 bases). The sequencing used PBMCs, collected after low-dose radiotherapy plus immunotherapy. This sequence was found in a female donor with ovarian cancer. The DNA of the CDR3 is TGTGCCTGGAGTGTAGTGCAGGGCGGGCAGTTCTTC. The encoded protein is CAWSVVQGGQFF.